These T cell receptor beta chains were read from a single sample in a study of CD8+CD57+ T cells in acquired aplastic anemia. Via MiXCR, TCRdb re-called the reads, giving one row per CDR3 protein. This sample has around 150,000 distinct CDR3 sequences; around half occur once, and the top ten carry under 40%. Input material: sorted CD4+, CD8+, or CD8+CD57+ T cells (not recorded which) from PBMCs. The receptors derive from a human donor with aplastic anemia. CDR3s include the opening cysteine and the closing phenylalanine or tryptophan. The D gene is left open where the match is weak. The listing skips clone size in some rows; elsewhere it reads once, few, many or a size class.

cdr3_nt,cdr3_aa,j_call,d_call,clone_size,v_call
TGTGCCATCAGTGGACAGGAAATGGCCTACGAGCAGTACTTC,CAISGQEMAYEQYF,TRBJ2-7,-,-,TRBV10-3
TGTGCCAGCAGTTTGATGAACACTGAAGCTTTCTTT,CASSLMNTEAFF,TRBJ1-1,-,-,TRBV12-3/TRBV12-4
TGTGCCAGTAGTATCACCGGGGGCACAGATACGCAGTATTTT,CASSITGGTDTQYF,TRBJ2-3,-,many,TRBV19
TGCAGCGTTGAACTAGCGGGAGGGGGCGACGAGCAGTACTTC,CSVELAGGGDEQYF,TRBJ2-7,TRBD2,-,TRBV29-1
TGTGCCTGGAGTCCGGCAGGGGATGGCTACACCTTC,CAWSPAGDGYTF,TRBJ1-2,-,-,TRBV30
TGTGCCGGTTCTCCATTAGGGCTCACTGAAGCTTTCTTT,CAGSPLGLTEAFF,TRBJ1-1,-,many,TRBV9
TGTGCCAGCAGAACCACTCAGGGAGGCACTGAAGCTTTCTTT,CASRTTQGGTEAFF,TRBJ1-1,-,many,TRBV12-3/TRBV12-4
TGTGCCAGCAGTGAGGGCGGGAGGTCCTACGAGCAGTACTTC,CASSEGGRSYEQYF,TRBJ2-7,TRBD2,-,TRBV2
TGTGCCAGCAGAGGGACAGGCTATGGCTACACCTTC,CASRGTGYGYTF,TRBJ1-2,TRBD1,many,TRBV6-1
TGTGCCAGCAGTCGACGTACTGAGCAGTTCTTC,CASSRRTEQFF,TRBJ2-1,-,once,TRBV2
TGTGCCAGCAGTGAAAGGCAGGGAGGGTCCACAGATACGCAGTATTTT,CASSERQGGSTDTQYF,TRBJ2-3,TRBD2,many,TRBV2
TGTGCCAGCAGCTTGACAGGGATAACCTACGAGCAGTACTTC,CASSLTGITYEQYF,TRBJ2-7,-,-,TRBV5-6
TGTGCCAGCAGGGAACACTGGAACACTGAAGCTTTCTTT,CASREHWNTEAFF,TRBJ1-1,-,-,TRBV6-1